Here is one T cell receptor beta chain with its context. Antigen: not known. The sample comes from a study of cytomegalovirus exposure and HLA in healthy donors. Overall study findings and caveats: As a later analysis revealed, the rate of TCR association differed by HLA locus, with DRB1 most and HLA-C fewest. CMV serostatus was the only immune exposure information that was available. In a later analysis, the majority of CMV-associated beta chains seemingly showed HLA restriction.

V lost 5 bases, J lost 1 base, and 11 bases stayed unmatched. CDR3 length equals 17 residues. CDR1 and CDR2 from the germline V gene are SEHNR and FQNEAQ (reference sequence). Primers included in the PCR were 60 Vbeta and 13 Jbeta primers. In the original processing: In a later analysis, of 84 million or so unique beta chains, roughly 10 million appeared in at least two donors. Only in-frame clones appear in the TCRdb table, and some are missing; sequencing was by immunoSEQ multiplex PCR. V and J calls and clone size are copied from that table; D and trimming were computed from the DNA. The sample records around 160,000 clones, 75% to 80% being singletons.

The receptor comes from a woman in her 40s in good health and CMV-seropositive. The V gene is TRBV7-9, the J gene TRBJ2-7, with TRBD2 identical over 10 bases. Material: PBMCs. CDR3 nucleotides: TGTGCCAGCAGCCCGCCGGGACTAGCGTATGCTTCCTACGAGCAGTACTTC. Translating gives CASSPPGLAYASYEQYF.